Below, one T cell receptor beta chain is given with its context. Its target is not known. The source of the sample is a study of beta chain features in type 1 diabetes. Expressed TCRB transcripts were sequenced, since all the RNA that had been isolated was reverse transcribed. Sequenced by immunoSEQ multiplex PCR; TCRdb stores in-frame clones only, minus some. The table shows 900,000 or so clones, with 15% to 20% occurring only once. Via CD45RO/CCR7/CD25/CD127/CD95/CD27, cells of the CD4+ naive, central memory, regulatory and stem cell-like memory subsets were sorted. The authors obtained over 98% purity in all sorted populations. The V end was cut by 5 bases, the J end by 6 bases, with 4 bases between. The germline gives CDR1 SEHNR, CDR2 FQNEAQ (reference sequence). The CDR3 length is 11 residues. Whole-study findings and limits: Researchers reported that naive, central memory and Treg TCRB repertoires appeared more similar in patients than in healthy donors. Moderately but significantly shorter TCRB CDR3s were found in Type 1 diabetes patients in all four CD4+ subsets.

Sequencing used naive CD4+ T cells from blood. This chain links TRBV7-9 with TRBJ1-4, with D hard to call. This TCR came from a woman aged 18-29 years in good health. The CDR3 DNA is TGTGCCAGCAGCCCTTATGAAAAACTGTTTTTT. It is translated as CASSPYEKLFF.